This TCR beta chain was sequenced for a study of OX40 agonist ivuxolimab in advanced cancers. TCRdb's copy holds only in-frame clones and misses some; the assay was immunoSEQ multiplex PCR. The sample has more than 60,000 clones, roughly nine tenths seen once. Losses at the gene ends were 3 bases for V and 1 base for J; bases not matched to a gene: 2. Germline V gives CDR1 MNHEY, CDR2 SMNVEV (reference sequence). The CDR3 is 14 amino acids. This clonotype was obtained from an adult with an advanced solid tumor such as melanoma, head and neck, liver or kidney cancer. The sample here was CD4+ or CD8+ T cells sorted from blood, taken in a trial of the OX40 agonist ivuxolimab. This sequence joins TRBV27 and TRBJ2-7, with 8 bases fitting TRBD1. The chain's CDR3 is CASSFGTGSYEQYF. The CDR3 DNA reads TGTGCCAGCAGTTTTGGGACAGGTTCCTACGAGCAGTACTTC.